This T cell receptor beta chain was documented in a study of CD8 T cells in ankylosing spondylitis. MiXCR was run by TCRdb on the 5' RACE reads, yielding one entry per CDR3 protein. The sample yields roughly 160,000 distinct CDR3 sequences, 9.8% seen once. Notes on the study in general: Reactive arthritis synovial fluid and blood previously showed some of these motif variants.

The CDR3 extends over 16 amino acids. Germline lookup yields CDR1 SEHNR and CDR2 FQNEAQ (reference sequence). V shed 3 bases and J shed 0 bases, with 11 bases lying between them. This clonotype has a count of ten or more. The antigen is unknown. J is TRBJ2-2 and V is TRBV7-9; D is undetermined. Source material: blood, either unsorted or a sorted T cell fraction (not recorded which). The TCR was taken from a female donor with ankylosing spondylitis or in good health (not recorded which). The CDR3 sequence is CASSFRVSTNTGELFF. In nucleotides, the CDR3 is TGTGCCAGCAGCTTCCGGGTCTCCACGAACACCGGGGAGCTGTTTTTT.